This T cell receptor (beta chain) was retrieved from a study of cytomegalovirus exposure and HLA in healthy donors. Study outcomes and limitations: Later, an analysis found that common viral pathogens appeared to be linked with several of the most significant clusters.

Although they were nominally healthy when sampled, donors likely had unrecorded immune exposures. The primer mix had 60 Vbeta and 13 Jbeta primers. Assay used: immunoSEQ multiplex PCR; TCRdb lists only in-frame clones, some missing. The sample is made up of 150,000 to 200,000 clones, and the top ten hold 1.3% of it. Germline CDR1 and CDR2: SGHNT and YYREEE (reference sequence). V was shortened by 3 bases and J by 7 bases, with 16 bases between the two germline ends. The CDR3 loop spans 14 amino acids. Comments on this clone: Antigen specificity is unknown.

Sequenced: PBMCs. The V gene is TRBV5-4, the J gene TRBJ1-1; possibly TRBD1 for D (6 bases). The TCR sequence derives from a woman in her sixties or seventies in good health and CMV-seronegative. As DNA, the CDR3 is TGTGCCAGCAGCTATAGACAGGCTCTCGGTGAAGCTTTCTTT. This gives the protein CASSYRQALGEAFF.